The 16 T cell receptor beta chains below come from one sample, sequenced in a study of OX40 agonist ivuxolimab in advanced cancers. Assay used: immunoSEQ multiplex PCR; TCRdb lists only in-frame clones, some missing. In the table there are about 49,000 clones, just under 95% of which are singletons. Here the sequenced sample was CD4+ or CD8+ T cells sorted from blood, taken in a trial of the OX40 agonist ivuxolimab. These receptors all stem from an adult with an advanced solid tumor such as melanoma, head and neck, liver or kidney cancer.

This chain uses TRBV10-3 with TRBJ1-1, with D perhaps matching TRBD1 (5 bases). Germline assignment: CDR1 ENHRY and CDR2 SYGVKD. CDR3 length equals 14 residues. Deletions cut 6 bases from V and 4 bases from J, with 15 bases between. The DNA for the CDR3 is TGTGCCATCAGCCCTTTACAGGTTGGCACTGAAGCTTTCTTT. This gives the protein CAISPLQVGTEAFF.

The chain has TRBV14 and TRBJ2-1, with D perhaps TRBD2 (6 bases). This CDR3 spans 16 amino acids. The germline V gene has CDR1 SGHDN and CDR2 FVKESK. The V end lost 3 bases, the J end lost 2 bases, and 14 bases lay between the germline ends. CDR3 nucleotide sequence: TGTGCCAGCAGCCAGGCGGGACTCCCCCCCTACAATGAGCAGTTCTTC. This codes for CASSQAGLPPYNEQFF. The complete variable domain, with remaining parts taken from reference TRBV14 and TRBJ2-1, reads EAGVTQFPSHSVIEKGQTVTLRCDPISGHDNLYWYRRVMGKEIKFLLHFVKESKQDESGMPNNRFLAERTGGTYSTLKVQPAELEDSGVYFCASSQAGLPPYNEQFFGPGTRLTVL.

The CDR3 protein is CASSLGQGFTEAFF. For the CDR3, the DNA is TGTGCCAGCAGCTTAGGACAGGGTTTCACTGAAGCTTTCTTT. The chain recombines TRBV7-2 with TRBJ1-1; 7 bases fit TRBD1. The CDR3 sequence is 14 residues long. Germline CDR1 reads SGHTA; CDR2 reads FQGNSA. Unmatched junction bases numbered 3, after V lost 1 base and J lost 4 bases.

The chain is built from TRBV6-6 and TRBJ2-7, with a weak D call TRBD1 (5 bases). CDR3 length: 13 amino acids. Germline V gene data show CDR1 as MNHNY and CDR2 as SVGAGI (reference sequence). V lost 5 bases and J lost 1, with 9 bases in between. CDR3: CASSKTASYEQYF. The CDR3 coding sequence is TGTGCCAGCAGTAAGACAGCTTCCTACGAGCAGTACTTC.

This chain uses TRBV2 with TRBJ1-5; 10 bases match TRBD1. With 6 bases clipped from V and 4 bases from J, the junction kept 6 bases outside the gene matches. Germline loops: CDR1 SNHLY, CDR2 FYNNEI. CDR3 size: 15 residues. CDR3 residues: CASRTGQGTNQPQHF. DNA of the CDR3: TGTGCCAGCAGGACGGGACAGGGGACAAATCAGCCCCAGCATTTT.

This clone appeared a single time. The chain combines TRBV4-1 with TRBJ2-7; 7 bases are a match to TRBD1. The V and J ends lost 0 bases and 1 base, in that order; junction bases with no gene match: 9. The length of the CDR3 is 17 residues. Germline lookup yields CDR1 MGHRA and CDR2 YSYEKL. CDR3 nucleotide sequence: TGCGCCAGCAGCCAAGATCCTCGGACAGGCTTATCCTACGAGCAGTACTTC. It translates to CASSQDPRTGLSYEQYF.

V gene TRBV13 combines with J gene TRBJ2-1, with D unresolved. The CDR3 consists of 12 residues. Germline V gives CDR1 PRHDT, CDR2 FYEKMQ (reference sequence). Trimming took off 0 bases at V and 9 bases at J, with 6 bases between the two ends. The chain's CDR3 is CASSLGTGEQFF. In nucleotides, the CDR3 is TGTGCCAGCAGCTTAGGTACTGGTGAGCAGTTCTTC. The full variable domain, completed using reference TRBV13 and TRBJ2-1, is AAGVIQSPRHLIKEKRETATLKCYPIPRHDTVYWYQQGPGQDPQFLISFYEKMQSDKGSIPDRFSAQQFSDYHSELNMSSLELGDSALYFCASSLGTGEQFFGPGTRLTVL.

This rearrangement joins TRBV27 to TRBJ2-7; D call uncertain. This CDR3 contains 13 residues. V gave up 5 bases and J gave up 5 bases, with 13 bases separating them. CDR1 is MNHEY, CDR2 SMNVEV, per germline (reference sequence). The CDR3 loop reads CASSPQISNEQYF. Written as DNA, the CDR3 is TGTGCCAGCAGTCCACAAATTTCGAACGAGCAGTACTTC.

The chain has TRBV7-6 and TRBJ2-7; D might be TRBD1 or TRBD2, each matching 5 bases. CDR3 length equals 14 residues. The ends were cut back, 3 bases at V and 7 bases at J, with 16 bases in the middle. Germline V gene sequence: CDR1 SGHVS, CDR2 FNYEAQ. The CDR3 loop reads CASSFASGTSEQYF. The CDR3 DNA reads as TGTGCCAGCAGCTTCGCTTCCGGGACGTCGGAGCAGTACTTC.

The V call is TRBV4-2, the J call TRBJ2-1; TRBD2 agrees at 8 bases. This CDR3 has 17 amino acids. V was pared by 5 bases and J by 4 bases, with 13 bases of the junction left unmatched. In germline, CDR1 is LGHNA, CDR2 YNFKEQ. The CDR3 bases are TGTGCCAGCAGCGTCTACGCCGGGACTAGGGATTACAATGAGCAGTTCTTC. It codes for CASSVYAGTRDYNEQFF.

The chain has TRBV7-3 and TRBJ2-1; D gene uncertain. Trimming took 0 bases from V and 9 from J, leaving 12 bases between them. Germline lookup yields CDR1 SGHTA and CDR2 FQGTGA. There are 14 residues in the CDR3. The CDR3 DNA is TGTGCCAGCAGCTTAACTGGGTCTATAGGTGAGCAGTTCTTC. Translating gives CASSLTGSIGEQFF.

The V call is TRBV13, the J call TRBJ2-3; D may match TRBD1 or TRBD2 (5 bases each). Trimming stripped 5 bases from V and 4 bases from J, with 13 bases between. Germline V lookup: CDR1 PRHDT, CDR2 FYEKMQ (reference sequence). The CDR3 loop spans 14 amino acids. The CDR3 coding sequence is TGTGCCAGCAGCCCGAGTGGGGACGCAGATACGCAGTATTTT. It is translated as CASSPSGDADTQYF.

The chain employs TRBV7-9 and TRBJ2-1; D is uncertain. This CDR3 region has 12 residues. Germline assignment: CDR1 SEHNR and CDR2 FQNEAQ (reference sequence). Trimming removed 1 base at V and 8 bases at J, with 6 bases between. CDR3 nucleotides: TGTGCCAGCAGCTTAGTTTCATATGAGCAGTTCTTC. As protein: CASSLVSYEQFF.

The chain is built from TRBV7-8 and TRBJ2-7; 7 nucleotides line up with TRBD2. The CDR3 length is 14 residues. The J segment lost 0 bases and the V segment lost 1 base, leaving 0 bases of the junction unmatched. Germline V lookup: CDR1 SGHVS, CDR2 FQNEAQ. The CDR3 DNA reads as TGTGCCAGCAGCTTAGGGACTAGCTCCTACGAGCAGTACTTC. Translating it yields CASSLGTSSYEQYF.

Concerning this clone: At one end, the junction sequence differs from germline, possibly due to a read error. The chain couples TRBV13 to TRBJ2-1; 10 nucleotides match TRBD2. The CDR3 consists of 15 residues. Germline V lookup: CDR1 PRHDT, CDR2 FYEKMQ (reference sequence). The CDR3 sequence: CASSIGLAVYNEQFF. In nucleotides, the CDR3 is TGTGCCAGCAGCATAGGACTAGCGGTCTACAATGAGCAGTTCTTC.

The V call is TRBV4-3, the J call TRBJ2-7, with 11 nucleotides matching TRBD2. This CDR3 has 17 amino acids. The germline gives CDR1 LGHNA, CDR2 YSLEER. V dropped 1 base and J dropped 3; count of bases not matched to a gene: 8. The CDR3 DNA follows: TGCGCCAGCAGCCAAGGGGCAGGGGGACTAGCGGTCTACGAGCAGTACTTC. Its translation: CASSQGAGGLAVYEQYF.